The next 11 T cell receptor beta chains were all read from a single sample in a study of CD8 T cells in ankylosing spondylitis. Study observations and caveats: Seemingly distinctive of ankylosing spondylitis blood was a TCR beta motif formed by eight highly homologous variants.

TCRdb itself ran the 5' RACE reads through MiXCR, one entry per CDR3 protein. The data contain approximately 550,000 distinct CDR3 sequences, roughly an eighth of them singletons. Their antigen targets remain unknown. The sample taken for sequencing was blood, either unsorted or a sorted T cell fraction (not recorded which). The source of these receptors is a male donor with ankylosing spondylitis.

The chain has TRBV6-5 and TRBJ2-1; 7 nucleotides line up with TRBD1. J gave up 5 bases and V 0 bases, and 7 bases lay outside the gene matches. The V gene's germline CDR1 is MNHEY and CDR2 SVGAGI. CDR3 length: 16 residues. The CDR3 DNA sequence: TGTGCCAGCAGTTACTCGGACCGGGACAGAAACAATGAGCAGTTCTTC. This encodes CASSYSDRDRNNEQFF.

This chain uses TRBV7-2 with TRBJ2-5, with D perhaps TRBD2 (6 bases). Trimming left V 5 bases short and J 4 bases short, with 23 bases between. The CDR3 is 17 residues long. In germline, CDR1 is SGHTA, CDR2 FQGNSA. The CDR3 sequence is CASSPATGALLRETQYF. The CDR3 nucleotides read TGTGCCAGCAGCCCCGCCACGGGAGCTCTTCTGCGAGAGACCCAGTACTTC.

The CDR3 reads CASRMGVNSGETQYF. CDR3 DNA sequence: TGCGCCAGCAGGATGGGAGTGAACTCGGGAGAGACCCAGTACTTC. The genes are TRBV5-1 and TRBJ2-5, with D possibly TRBD2 on 5 matching bases. Trimming shortened V by 5 bases and J by 4 bases, and 18 bases separated the two germline ends. This CDR3 contains 15 residues. CDR1 is SGHRS and CDR2 is YFSETQ in the germline V gene.

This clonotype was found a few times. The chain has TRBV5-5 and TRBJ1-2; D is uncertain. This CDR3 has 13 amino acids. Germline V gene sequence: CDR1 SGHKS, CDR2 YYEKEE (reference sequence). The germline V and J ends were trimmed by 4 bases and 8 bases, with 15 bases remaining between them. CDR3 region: CASSIRGPLGYTF. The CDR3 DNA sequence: TGTGCCAGCAGCATACGCGGACCCCTGGGCTACACCTTC. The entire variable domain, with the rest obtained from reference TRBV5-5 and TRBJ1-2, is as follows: DAGVTQSPTHLIKTRGQQVTLRCSPISGHKSVSWYQQVLGQGPQFIFQYYEKEERGRGNFPDRFSARQFPNYSSELNVNALLLGDSALYLCASSIRGPLGYTFGSGTRLTVV.

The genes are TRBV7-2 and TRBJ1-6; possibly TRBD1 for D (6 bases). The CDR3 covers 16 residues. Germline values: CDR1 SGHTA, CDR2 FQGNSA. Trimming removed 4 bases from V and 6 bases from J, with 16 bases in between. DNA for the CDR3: TGTGCCAGCAGCTCCTTAGTGGGGGGCAGTAATTCACCCCTCCACTTT. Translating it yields CASSSLVGGSNSPLHF.

CDR3 bases: TGCAGTGCTAGGTCTGGGGCCAACGTCCTGACTTTC. Protein sequence: CSARSGANVLTF. The chain uses TRBV20-1 and TRBJ2-6; D is ambiguous. Germline V lookup: CDR1 DFQATT, CDR2 SNEGSKA (reference sequence). V dropped 3 bases and J dropped 1 base, with 1 base sitting between them. The CDR3 has 12 amino acids.

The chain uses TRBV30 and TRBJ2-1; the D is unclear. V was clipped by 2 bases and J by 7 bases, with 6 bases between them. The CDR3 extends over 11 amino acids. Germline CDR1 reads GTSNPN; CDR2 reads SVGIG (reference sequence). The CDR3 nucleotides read TGTGCCTGGAGTTCCCGTAATGAGCAGTTCTTC. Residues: CAWSSRNEQFF.

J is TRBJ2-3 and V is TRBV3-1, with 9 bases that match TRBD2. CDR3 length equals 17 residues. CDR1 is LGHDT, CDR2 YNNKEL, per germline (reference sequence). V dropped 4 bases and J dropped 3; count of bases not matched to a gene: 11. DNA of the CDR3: TGTGCCAGCAGCCCCCCGACGGGGACTAGCTCTACAGATACGCAGTATTTT. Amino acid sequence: CASSPPTGTSSTDTQYF.

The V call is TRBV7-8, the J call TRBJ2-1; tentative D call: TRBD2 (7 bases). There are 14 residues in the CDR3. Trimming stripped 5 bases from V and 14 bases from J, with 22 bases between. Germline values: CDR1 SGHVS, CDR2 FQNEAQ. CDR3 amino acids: CASSPGASSREEFF. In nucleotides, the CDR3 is TGTGCCAGCAGCCCGGGGGCATCCTCCCGGGAGGAGTTCTTC.

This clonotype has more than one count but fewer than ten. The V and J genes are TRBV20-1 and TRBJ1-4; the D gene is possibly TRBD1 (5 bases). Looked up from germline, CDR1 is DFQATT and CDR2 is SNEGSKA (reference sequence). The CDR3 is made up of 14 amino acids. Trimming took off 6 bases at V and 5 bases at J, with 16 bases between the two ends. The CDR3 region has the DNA TGCAGTGCCCCTAGTGGGGCATTCAATGAAAAACTGTTTTTT. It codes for CSAPSGAFNEKLFF.

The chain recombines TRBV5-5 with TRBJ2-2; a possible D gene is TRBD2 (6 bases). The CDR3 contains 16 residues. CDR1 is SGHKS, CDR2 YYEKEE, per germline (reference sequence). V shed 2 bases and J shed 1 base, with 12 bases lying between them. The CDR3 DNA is TGTGCCAGCAGCTTTGAGGAGGGATTGAACACCGGGGAGCTGTTTTTT. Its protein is CASSFEEGLNTGELFF.